This TCR beta chain was identified during a study of T cell responses to AZD1222 COVID-19 vaccine. General study results and limits: Along spike, vaccine-associated CD4 TCRs were found throughout, with dominance at 160-218 and 743-854. Clonal diversity was possibly underestimated, and white British individuals and females predominated among donors. Targeting of unmutated variant regions was reportedly seen in nearly half of spike-specific TCRs.

The table lists this clone with a count of one. Its specificity is unknown. The protocol was immunoSEQ multiplex PCR, while the TCRdb copy is restricted to in-frame clones and leaves out a portion. The sample includes about 180,000 clones, 70% to 90% seen only once; the top ten take more than 0.4%. CDR1 SGHNT and CDR2 YYREEE come from the germline V gene (reference sequence). The CDR3 runs to 15 residues. The ends lost 4 bases at V and 1 base at J; junction bases unmatched: 2. The source is an adult in good health. V gene TRBV5-4 combines with J gene TRBJ2-2, with 9 bases that match TRBD2. This material consisted of peripheral blood, taken on day 0 of AZD1222 vaccination. The CDR3 reads CASSGSGRNTGELFF. The CDR3 DNA is TGTGCCAGCAGCGGTAGCGGGAGGAACACCGGGGAGCTGTTTTTT. The full variable domain, with the rest looked up from reference TRBV5-4 and TRBJ2-2, is ETGVTQSPTHLIKTRGQQVTLRCSSQSGHNTVSWYQQALGQGPQFIFQYYREEENGRGNFPPRFSGLQFPNYSSELNVNALELDDSALYLCASSGSGRNTGELFFGEGSRLTVL.